This entry describes one TCR beta chain. These data are taken from a study of control samples from healthy donors and cancer patients. The CDR3 spans 15 residues. V dropped 1 base and J dropped 0 bases, with 11 bases sitting between them. From germline, CDR1 is SGHRS and CDR2 YFSETQ. Some clones are missing from TCRdb's copy, which holds only in-frame ones; the method was immunoSEQ multiplex PCR. The sample consists of 40,000 or so clones, around 93% of them appearing once. Sequences were obtained from PBMCs. The genes are TRBV5-1 and TRBJ2-7; possible D gene TRBD2, 6 bases. The clonotype was recovered from a woman aged 40 to 50 with head and neck cancer. The CDR3 DNA follows: TGCGCCAGCAGCTTGACTAGCTCGAGCTCCTACGAGCAGTACTTC. This translates into CASSLTSSSSYEQYF.